One and the same sample provided the 27 T cell receptor beta chains below, sequenced in a study of human T cells and chemical hapten exposure. One entry per CDR3 protein, called by TCRdb with MiXCR from the RACE reads. The sample holds some 180,000 distinct CDR3 sequences, more than 20% seen once. Time point specified: patch test 1, 2 weeks after DPC sensitization. The sample's treatment: therapeutic diphenylcyclopropenone sensitization with weekly scalp DPC. The sample consisted of whole blood, taken in connection with sensitization to the hapten diphenylcyclopropenone (DPC). Source of these receptors: a woman aged 50 to 65 with alopecia areata. Some clones in this sample may be carry-over from other donors' samples.

This chain links TRBV7-9 with TRBJ2-5, with 10 positions matching TRBD2. V lost 1 base, J lost 5 bases, and 13 bases stayed unmatched. Germline-derived CDR1 and CDR2 are SEHNR and FQNEAQ (reference sequence). This CDR3 has 18 amino acids. The CDR3 DNA reads as TGTGCCAGCAGCTTAGAACTAGCGGGAACCCCGACCCTGGAGACCCAGTACTTC. Protein product: CASSLELAGTPTLETQYF.

The chain joins TRBV29-1 to TRBJ2-1; D assignment may be TRBD1 or TRBD2 (6 bases each). Trimming took off 1 base at V and 8 bases at J, with 9 bases between the two ends. Germline CDR1 is SQVTM and CDR2 is ANQGSEA. The CDR3 runs to 12 residues. DNA for the CDR3: TGCAGCGTTGAAGCCGGGGGCTATGAGCAGTTCTTC. As protein: CSVEAGGYEQFF.

The chain uses TRBV7-9 and TRBJ1-1; D is unclear. Between the trimmed V and J ends, which lost 6 bases and 14 bases, there was a span of 16 bases. Germline CDR1 is SEHNR and CDR2 is FQNEAQ (reference sequence). The CDR3 is 11 residues long. In nucleotides, the CDR3 is TGTGCCAGCAGAAGTACCCCGATGGCCTTCTTT. Translated, it gives CASRSTPMAFF.

This clonotype was detected a few times. This rearrangement joins TRBV27 to TRBJ1-5, with TRBD1 matching over 10 bases. Trimming at V came to 5 bases and at J to 3 bases, leaving 4 bases not matched to a gene. This CDR3 spans 15 amino acids. The V gene's germline CDR1 is MNHEY and CDR2 SMNVEV (reference sequence). CDR3 in amino acids: CASSPGQGDNQPQHF. In DNA form, the CDR3 reads TGTGCCAGCAGTCCCGGACAGGGGGACAATCAGCCCCAGCATTTT.

The genes are TRBV20-1 and TRBJ2-1; 9 nucleotides align to TRBD2. Germline V gene lookup returns CDR1 DFQATT and CDR2 SNEGSKA (reference sequence). V dropped 7 bases and J dropped 2; count of bases not matched to a gene: 12. CDR3 size: 16 residues. This chain's CDR3 is CSGLSLAGETYNEQFF. Here the CDR3 DNA reads TGCAGTGGATTGTCCTTAGCGGGAGAAACCTACAATGAGCAGTTCTTC.

The V call is TRBV7-2, the J call TRBJ2-2; D call uncertain. The CDR3 extends over 13 amino acids. Per the germline V gene, CDR1 is SGHTA and CDR2 is FQGNSA. V was trimmed by 5 bases and J by 4 bases, leaving 8 bases between them. The DNA for the CDR3 is TGTGCCAGCAGCCCCTACTCCACCGGGGAGCTGTTTTTT. This sequence encodes CASSPYSTGELFF.

The CDR3 DNA follows: TGTGCCAGCACCACCCTGGGCGCAGGGGGTGGTACGCAGTATTTT. Its translation is CASTTLGAGGGTQYF. J is TRBJ2-3 and V is TRBV6-5; 7 bases match TRBD1. This CDR3 comprises 15 residues. Per germline, CDR1 MNHEY and CDR2 SVGAGI. The ends lost 7 bases at V and 8 bases at J; junction bases unmatched: 15.

This clonotype occurred a few times. This chain connects TRBV4-2 to TRBJ2-2; 9 bases map to TRBD2. Germline V gives CDR1 LGHNA, CDR2 YNFKEQ. The V segment lost 1 base and the J segment 6 bases; nucleotides outside the gene matches: 0. The CDR3 covers 14 residues. CDR3 coding DNA: TGTGCCAGCAGCCAAGGGACTAGCGCCGGGGAGCTGTTTTTT. Translated, it gives CASSQGTSAGELFF.

J is TRBJ2-1 and V is TRBV3-1, with TRBD2 matching over 12 bases. V gave up 7 bases and J gave up 3 bases; unmatched junction bases: 7. Per germline, CDR1 LGHDT and CDR2 YNNKEL (reference sequence). The CDR3 has 16 amino acids. The CDR3 loop is CASTHQGLAGYNEQFF. The CDR3 DNA is TGTGCCAGCACACACCAGGGACTAGCGGGCTACAATGAGCAGTTCTTC.

This clonotype was counted only a few times. This chain joins TRBV20-1 and TRBJ1-1, with no clear D. Looked up from germline, CDR1 is DFQATT and CDR2 is SNEGSKA (reference sequence). The CDR3 extends over 13 amino acids. The V end lost 5 bases, the J end lost 8 bases, and 18 bases lay between the germline ends. In DNA, the CDR3 is TGCAGTGCTCTATCGGAAGGGAATACAGAAGCTTTCTTT. It encodes CSALSEGNTEAFF.

This clonotype was observed a handful of times. The rearrangement joins TRBV3-1 to TRBJ1-1, with D possibly being TRBD1 (6 bases). The CDR3 sequence is 16 residues long. Germline V gene lookup returns CDR1 LGHDT and CDR2 YNNKEL (reference sequence). Trimming cost V 3 bases and J 1 base, with 15 bases left between them. CDR3 nucleotides: TGTGCCAGCAGCCAGACACAGGGCCTTTCGAACACTGAAGCTTTCTTT. Protein product: CASSQTQGLSNTEAFF.

The chain is built from TRBV9 and TRBJ2-7; D unresolved. V shed 0 bases and J shed 0 bases, with 10 bases lying between them. CDR3 size: 15 residues. Germline lookup yields CDR1 SGDLS and CDR2 YYNGEE. Here the CDR3 reads CASSVVGETSYEQYF. CDR3 DNA: TGTGCCAGCAGCGTAGTAGGCGAGACCTCCTACGAGCAGTACTTC. The variable domain in full, with the rest retrieved from reference TRBV9 and TRBJ2-7, is DSGVTQTPKHLITATGQRVTLRCSPRSGDLSVYWYQQSLDQGLQFLIQYYNGEERAKGNILERFSAQQFPDLHSELNLSSLELGDSALYFCASSVVGETSYEQYFGPGTRLTVT.

The chain has TRBV20-1 and TRBJ1-3; D remains unclear. This CDR3 comprises 15 residues. V was clipped by 0 bases and J by 4 bases, with 13 bases between them. Germline V gives CDR1 DFQATT, CDR2 SNEGSKA (reference sequence). CDR3 DNA sequence: TGCAGTGCTAGAGATAGTTGGACGCTAGGAAACACCATATATTTT. Protein sequence: CSARDSWTLGNTIYF.

The rearrangement joins TRBV6-2 or TRBV6-3 to TRBJ2-4; 9 bases line up with TRBD1. CDR1 MNHEY and CDR2 SVGEGT come from the germline V gene. This CDR3 region has 15 residues. The ends lost 7 bases at V and 6 bases at J; junction bases unmatched: 10. CDR3 sequence (DNA): TGTGCCAGCACCCCAGACGGACAGGGGAGAAACATTCAGTACTTC. Its protein is CASTPDGQGRNIQYF.

This chain uses TRBV18 with TRBJ1-2; possible D gene TRBD1, 5 bases. This CDR3 has 15 amino acids. Between the trimmed V and J ends, which lost 0 bases and 10 bases, there was a span of 18 bases. The germline V gene has CDR1 KGHSH and CDR2 LQKENI. CDR3 sequence: CASSPPVRDGHTYTF. The CDR3 DNA reads TGTGCCAGCTCACCACCAGTCCGGGACGGACACACCTACACCTTC.

The J gene is TRBJ2-1, the V gene TRBV24-1; D gene ambiguous. This CDR3 contains 16 residues. The germline gives CDR1 KGHDR, CDR2 SFDVKD. The V end was cut by 2 bases, the J end by 3 bases, with 13 bases between. For the CDR3, the DNA is TGTGCCACCAGTGATTCGCGACCCCAACACTACAATGAGCAGTTCTTC. Residues: CATSDSRPQHYNEQFF.

The J gene is TRBJ2-2, the V gene TRBV11-2; D is uncertain. The ends were cut back, 1 base at V and 9 bases at J, with 6 bases in the middle. This CDR3 has 12 residues. Per the germline V gene, CDR1 is SGHAT and CDR2 is FQNNGV. The CDR3 DNA is TGTGCCAGCAGCTTAGCGGGCCGGGAGCTGTTTTTT. This translates into CASSLAGRELFF.

This clonotype was observed a handful of times. V is TRBV29-1 and J is TRBJ1-2, with TRBD1 identical over 7 bases. Trimming took 4 bases from V and 6 from J; bases not matched to a gene: 11. Germline loops: CDR1 SQVTM, CDR2 ANQGSEA. The CDR3 covers 14 residues. Written as DNA, the CDR3 is TGCAGCGTTGGCCGACAGGGTAATAGTGATGGCTACACCTTC. This codes for CSVGRQGNSDGYTF.

The chain carries TRBV5-1 and TRBJ2-5; TRBD1 matches 8 bases. This CDR3 region has 15 residues. The V and J ends lost 3 bases and 4 bases, in that order; junction bases with no gene match: 8. Germline-derived CDR1 and CDR2 are SGHRS and YFSETQ. In DNA, the CDR3 is TGCGCCAGCAGCTCCGGACAGGGCCGAGGAGAGACCCAGTACTTC. As protein: CASSSGQGRGETQYF.

The chain couples TRBV12-3 or TRBV12-4 to TRBJ2-2; TRBD1 matches at 9 bases. Trimming took 5 bases from V and 6 from J; bases not matched to a gene: 7. This CDR3 region has 15 residues. CDR3 coding DNA: TGTGCCAGCAGTCCCCGGGACAGGGTGGCCGGGGAGCTGTTTTTT. Translated: CASSPRDRVAGELFF.

This clonotype turned up a few times. This chain connects TRBV10-3 to TRBJ2-1; TRBD1 or TRBD2 may be the D gene (5 bases each). CDR1 is ENHRY, CDR2 SYGVKD, per germline. With 3 bases removed from V and 7 bases from J, the gap between germline ends came to 19 bases. The CDR3 has 16 residues. This chain's CDR3 is CAISERGWDEGNEQFF. CDR3 DNA: TGTGCCATCAGTGAAAGAGGGTGGGATGAGGGGAATGAGCAGTTCTTC.

The rearrangement uses TRBV7-9 and TRBJ2-1; D is possibly TRBD2 (6 bases). In germline, CDR1 is SEHNR, CDR2 FQNEAQ (reference sequence). V was shortened by 3 bases and J by 9 bases, with 15 bases between the two germline ends. The CDR3 consists of 14 residues. The CDR3 region has the DNA TGTGCCAGCAGCTTTGGGGGGACGGACATTGAGCAGTTCTTC. This translates into CASSFGGTDIEQFF.

J is TRBJ2-7 and V is TRBV29-1; no clear D gene. Trimming removed 4 bases from V and 1 base from J, with 8 bases in between. The germline V gene encodes CDR1 SQVTM and CDR2 ANQGSEA. The CDR3 covers 12 residues. DNA for the CDR3: TGCAGCGTTGGGAAGAGTTCCTACGAGCAGTACTTC. Its protein is CSVGKSSYEQYF.

J is TRBJ2-7 and V is TRBV20-1; 7 bases agree with TRBD1. Germline-derived CDR1 and CDR2 are DFQATT and SNEGSKA (reference sequence). Trimming removed 3 bases from V and 3 bases from J; junction bases left unmatched: 5. The CDR3 spans 13 residues. The CDR3 spells CSASKDRIYEQYF. DNA for the CDR3: TGCAGTGCTAGCAAGGACAGGATCTACGAGCAGTACTTC.

The chain is built from TRBV2 and TRBJ1-5, with 8 bases aligning to TRBD1. The germline V gene encodes CDR1 SNHLY and CDR2 FYNNEI. The CDR3 is 12 amino acids. V lost 8 bases, J lost 9 bases, and 6 bases stayed unmatched. The CDR3 nucleotides are TGTGCCAGCCGGGACAGGTGGGGGCCCCAGCATTTT. This gives the protein CASRDRWGPQHF. Together with reference TRBV2 and TRBJ1-5, the CDR3 gives the full variable domain: EPEVTQTPSHQVTQMGQEVILRCVPISNHLYFYWYRQILGQKVEFLVSFYNNEISEKSEIFDDQFSVERPDGSNFTLKIRSTKLEDSAMYFCASRDRWGPQHFGDGTRLSIL.

This sequence joins TRBV29-1 and TRBJ2-1; 11 bases are a match to TRBD2. The germline V gene encodes CDR1 SQVTM and CDR2 ANQGSEA. J was trimmed by 0 bases and V by 7 bases; bases with no gene match: 2. This CDR3 spans 14 amino acids. The CDR3 is CSAGTSGSYNEQFF. CDR3 DNA: TGCAGCGCCGGGACTAGCGGCTCCTACAATGAGCAGTTCTTC.

This clonotype was observed a handful of times. This rearrangement joins TRBV6-5 to TRBJ1-6; possible D gene TRBD1, 6 bases. CDR1 is MNHEY, CDR2 SVGAGI, per germline. This CDR3 is built from 14 residues. V dropped 4 bases and J dropped 5 bases, with 9 bases sitting between them. The CDR3 reads CASSSQGNNSPLHF. The CDR3 nucleotides read TGTGCCAGCAGTTCCCAGGGGAATAATTCACCCCTCCACTTT.